The rows below give T cell receptor beta chains drawn from one sample of a study of cytomegalovirus exposure and HLA in healthy donors. TCRdb keeps only in-frame clones here, not all; method: immunoSEQ multiplex PCR. Here the sample table reports about 77,000 clones. What was sequenced was PBMCs. Source of these receptors: a man between 45 and 60 years old in good health and CMV-seropositive. CDR3s include the opening cysteine and the closing phenylalanine or tryptophan. A D gene is named only where the DNA matches it firmly. Clone size is shown for a subset of rows, as once, few, many or a class of expanded clone.

V gene: TRBV9; J gene: TRBJ2-3; clone size: .; CDR3 length: 16; D gene: TRBD2; CDR3 DNA: TGTGCCAGCAGTGGTCTTAGCGGGAGCAGGACAGATACGCAGTATTTT; CDR3 protein: CASSGLSGSRTDTQYF
V gene: TRBV4-1; J gene: TRBJ1-5; clone size: .; CDR3 length: 19; D gene: .; CDR3 DNA: TGCGCCAGCAGCCAAAGGGTGGGGAGGGCCGTAAGATCTAATCAGCCCCAGCATTTT; CDR3 protein: CASSQRVGRAVRSNQPQHF
V gene: TRBV5-1; J gene: TRBJ2-7; clone size: .; CDR3 length: 14; D gene: .; CDR3 DNA: TGCGCCAGCAGAGGGGGAGGGGGCTCCTACGAGCAGTACTTC; CDR3 protein: CASRGGGGSYEQYF
V gene: TRBV19; J gene: TRBJ2-3; clone size: .; CDR3 length: 18; D gene: TRBD2; CDR3 DNA: TGTGCAACAAGTAAGTTGGAGGGTCTAGCGGTTAGCACAGATACGCAGTATTTT; CDR3 protein: CATSKLEGLAVSTDTQYF
V gene: TRBV7-2; J gene: TRBJ1-6; clone size: .; CDR3 length: 15; D gene: .; CDR3 DNA: TGTGCCAGCAGCTTAGGGGGAGGGGACTATTCACCCCTCCACTTT; CDR3 protein: CASSLGGGDYSPLHF
V gene: TRBV7-2; J gene: TRBJ2-7; clone size: .; CDR3 length: 13; D gene: .; CDR3 DNA: TGTGCCAGCAGCGGCCGACTAGGCTACGAGCAGTACTTC; CDR3 protein: CASSGRLGYEQYF
V gene: TRBV19; J gene: TRBJ2-7; clone size: .; CDR3 length: 15; D gene: TRBD1; CDR3 DNA: TGTGCCAGTAGTATAGGGGGGACAGGAGGCGACGAGCAGTACTTC; CDR3 protein: CASSIGGTGGDEQYF
V gene: TRBV6-1; J gene: TRBJ2-3; clone size: .; CDR3 length: 16; D gene: TRBD1; CDR3 DNA: TGTGCCAGCAGTGAATATGCCGGGACAGCTACAGATACGCAGTATTTT; CDR3 protein: CASSEYAGTATDTQYF
V gene: TRBV9; J gene: TRBJ2-1; clone size: .; CDR3 length: 15; D gene: .; CDR3 DNA: TGTGCCAGCAGCGTAACGGGACTCGTATACAATGAGCAGTTCTTC; CDR3 protein: CASSVTGLVYNEQFF
V gene: TRBV7-2; J gene: TRBJ1-2; clone size: .; CDR3 length: 14; D gene: .; CDR3 DNA: TGTGCCAGCAGCTTAAGTGATGACAGTGATGGCTACACCTTC; CDR3 protein: CASSLSDDSDGYTF
V gene: TRBV6-1; J gene: TRBJ1-1; clone size: .; CDR3 length: 13; D gene: .; CDR3 DNA: TGTGCCAGCAAGGGTCGGGGGGAAACTGAAGCTTTCTTT; CDR3 protein: CASKGRGETEAFF
V gene: TRBV4-1; J gene: TRBJ2-6; clone size: .; CDR3 length: 18; D gene: TRBD2; CDR3 DNA: TGCGCCAGCAGCCCTGGACTAGCGGGGGGGTCAGGGGCCAACGTCCTGACTTTC; CDR3 protein: CASSPGLAGGSGANVLTF
V gene: TRBV9; J gene: TRBJ1-2; clone size: .; CDR3 length: 15; D gene: TRBD1; CDR3 DNA: TGTGCCAGCAGCGCCCCGGGACAGGGACTTTATGGCTACACCTTC; CDR3 protein: CASSAPGQGLYGYTF
V gene: TRBV19; J gene: TRBJ1-2; clone size: .; CDR3 length: 12; D gene: .; CDR3 DNA: TGTGCCAGTAGTACAGGGGCAGTCGGCTACACCTTC; CDR3 protein: CASSTGAVGYTF
V gene: TRBV6-5; J gene: TRBJ2-7; clone size: .; CDR3 length: 15; D gene: .; CDR3 DNA: TGTGCCAGCAGTTATTCTAGCCTACACTCCTACGAGCAGTACTTC; CDR3 protein: CASSYSSLHSYEQYF
V gene: TRBV19; J gene: TRBJ1-2; clone size: .; CDR3 length: 14; D gene: .; CDR3 DNA: TGTGCCAGTAGTGTAGGGGGGCCGAACTATGGCTACACCTTC; CDR3 protein: CASSVGGPNYGYTF
V gene: TRBV27; J gene: TRBJ1-1; clone size: .; CDR3 length: 13; D gene: .; CDR3 DNA: TGTGCCACCCTACCCCACGGGGGCACTGAAGCTTTCTTT; CDR3 protein: CATLPHGGTEAFF
V gene: TRBV7-9; J gene: TRBJ2-7; clone size: .; CDR3 length: 15; D gene: TRBD2; CDR3 DNA: TGTGCCAGCAGCCCTGGGACTAGCGGGCCCTACGAGCAGTACTTC; CDR3 protein: CASSPGTSGPYEQYF
V gene: TRBV6-1; J gene: TRBJ1-4; clone size: .; CDR3 length: 14; D gene: TRBD1; CDR3 DNA: TGTGCCAGCAGGGCGACAGGGGGGAATGAAAAACTGTTTTTT; CDR3 protein: CASRATGGNEKLFF
V gene: TRBV19; J gene: TRBJ2-1; clone size: .; CDR3 length: 11; D gene: .; CDR3 DNA: TGTGCCAGTAGTACCGTGAGTGAGCAGTTCTTC; CDR3 protein: CASSTVSEQFF
V gene: TRBV28; J gene: TRBJ2-4; clone size: .; CDR3 length: 19; D gene: .; CDR3 DNA: TGTGCCAGCAGGCCCATGGTGAGCCGGAGGGCGCCGGCCAAAAACATTCAGTACTTC; CDR3 protein: CASRPMVSRRAPAKNIQYF
V gene: TRBV15; J gene: TRBJ2-1; clone size: .; CDR3 length: 20; D gene: .; CDR3 DNA: TGTGCCACCAGCACAGCCCCTTCGGAGACGCACTACGGCTCCTACAATGAGCAGTTCTTC; CDR3 protein: CATSTAPSETHYGSYNEQFF
V gene: TRBV5-1; J gene: TRBJ2-5; clone size: .; CDR3 length: 15; D gene: TRBD2; CDR3 DNA: TGCGCCAGCAGCTTGGAGGCTAGCGGGGGGGAGACCCAGTACTTC; CDR3 protein: CASSLEASGGETQYF
V gene: TRBV5-8; J gene: TRBJ2-3; clone size: .; CDR3 length: 14; D gene: TRBD1; CDR3 DNA: TGTGCCAGCAGGACCGGGACAGGGTCAGATACGCAGTATTTT; CDR3 protein: CASRTGTGSDTQYF
V gene: TRBV14; J gene: TRBJ1-1; clone size: .; CDR3 length: 13; D gene: .; CDR3 DNA: TGTGCCAGCAGCCAAGATTTACACAGTGAAGCTTTCTTT; CDR3 protein: CASSQDLHSEAFF
V gene: TRBV5-6; J gene: TRBJ1-2; clone size: .; CDR3 length: 15; D gene: .; CDR3 DNA: TGTGCCAGCAGCTTGGTGGGGGGGACCAACTATGGCTACACCTTC; CDR3 protein: CASSLVGGTNYGYTF
V gene: TRBV4-1; J gene: TRBJ2-5; clone size: .; CDR3 length: 15; D gene: .; CDR3 DNA: TGCGCCAGCAGCCAAGGCGGCCCCAGAGAAGAGACCCAGTACTTC; CDR3 protein: CASSQGGPREETQYF
V gene: TRBV9; J gene: TRBJ1-1; clone size: .; CDR3 length: 15; D gene: TRBD1; CDR3 DNA: TGTGCCAGCAGCCCAGGGACAGGAGGGGACACTGAAGCTTTCTTT; CDR3 protein: CASSPGTGGDTEAFF
V gene: TRBV27; J gene: TRBJ1-1; clone size: .; CDR3 length: 14; D gene: TRBD1; CDR3 DNA: TGTGCCAGCAGAAGGGGACAGGGGGCCGCTGAAGCTTTCTTT; CDR3 protein: CASRRGQGAAEAFF
V gene: TRBV30; J gene: TRBJ2-2; clone size: .; CDR3 length: 16; D gene: TRBD2; CDR3 DNA: TGTGCCTGGAGTGTAGGGACTAGCGGGGGGAACGGGGAGCTGTTTTTT; CDR3 protein: CAWSVGTSGGNGELFF
V gene: TRBV19; J gene: TRBJ1-2; clone size: .; CDR3 length: 15; D gene: TRBD1; CDR3 DNA: TGTGCCAGTAAAGCTCCAGGACAGGCATTGTATGGCTACACCTTC; CDR3 protein: CASKAPGQALYGYTF
V gene: TRBV5-1; J gene: TRBJ1-1; clone size: .; CDR3 length: 16; D gene: TRBD1; CDR3 DNA: TGCGCCAGCAGCCCCGACAGGGGATCTATGAACACTGAAGCTTTCTTT; CDR3 protein: CASSPDRGSMNTEAFF
V gene: TRBV5-8; J gene: TRBJ2-1; clone size: .; CDR3 length: 16; D gene: .; CDR3 DNA: TGTGCCAGCAGCTTGGGATCAGACAACTTCTACAATGAGCAGTTCTTC; CDR3 protein: CASSLGSDNFYNEQFF
V gene: TRBV6-5; J gene: TRBJ2-1; clone size: .; CDR3 length: 15; D gene: TRBD2; CDR3 DNA: TGTGCCAGCAGTTACTCGAGTAGCGGGAGGGGAGAGCAGTTCTTC; CDR3 protein: CASSYSSSGRGEQFF
V gene: TRBV5-5; J gene: TRBJ1-1; clone size: .; CDR3 length: 15; D gene: .; CDR3 DNA: TGTGCCAGCAGCTGGGGAGGGCTTCGGAACACTGAAGCTTTCTTT; CDR3 protein: CASSWGGLRNTEAFF
V gene: TRBV6-1; J gene: TRBJ1-5; clone size: .; CDR3 length: 15; D gene: .; CDR3 DNA: TGTGCCAGCACCGCCGAAGGACATAGCAATCAGCCCCAGCATTTT; CDR3 protein: CASTAEGHSNQPQHF
V gene: TRBV30; J gene: TRBJ1-1; clone size: .; CDR3 length: 14; D gene: .; CDR3 DNA: TGTGCCTGGAGTGTGGACAGTATGAACACTGAAGCTTTCTTT; CDR3 protein: CAWSVDSMNTEAFF
V gene: TRBV5-6; J gene: TRBJ1-2; clone size: .; CDR3 length: 13; D gene: .; CDR3 DNA: TGTGCCAGCAGCTTGACGGCAGGACACGGCTACACCTTC; CDR3 protein: CASSLTAGHGYTF
V gene: TRBV30; J gene: TRBJ2-4; clone size: .; CDR3 length: 22; D gene: TRBD2; CDR3 DNA: TGTGCCTGGAGCCCCCATTACAAACTAGCGGGGGGGCCTGGGGTAGCCAAAAACATTCAGTACTTC; CDR3 protein: CAWSPHYKLAGGPGVAKNIQYF
V gene: TRBV5-6; J gene: TRBJ1-1; clone size: .; CDR3 length: 15; D gene: TRBD1; CDR3 DNA: TGTGCCAGCAGCTTGGAGCGGACAGGGAGAACTGAAGCTTTCTTT; CDR3 protein: CASSLERTGRTEAFF
V gene: TRBV13; J gene: TRBJ2-7; clone size: .; CDR3 length: 12; D gene: .; CDR3 DNA: TGTGCCAGCAGCTTAGAGGGGAACGAGCAGTACTTC; CDR3 protein: CASSLEGNEQYF
V gene: TRBV6-6; J gene: TRBJ1-5; clone size: .; CDR3 length: 14; D gene: .; CDR3 DNA: TGTGCCAGCAGTTACAAGGGGTTCGGGCAGCCCCAGCATTTT; CDR3 protein: CASSYKGFGQPQHF
V gene: TRBV5-1; J gene: TRBJ2-5; clone size: .; CDR3 length: 14; D gene: .; CDR3 DNA: TGCGCCAGCAGCTTGGGAGGCCCCAAGGAGACCCAGTACTTC; CDR3 protein: CASSLGGPKETQYF
V gene: TRBV9; J gene: TRBJ2-3; clone size: .; CDR3 length: 15; D gene: .; CDR3 DNA: TGTGCCAGCAGCGACTCCAGGTACAGCACAGATACGCAGTATTTT; CDR3 protein: CASSDSRYSTDTQYF
V gene: TRBV2; J gene: TRBJ1-4; clone size: .; CDR3 length: 17; D gene: TRBD1; CDR3 DNA: TGTGCCAGCAGTGAAAGCCTTGGCGGGACAGGGGATGAAAAACTGTTTTTT; CDR3 protein: CASSESLGGTGDEKLFF
V gene: TRBV28; J gene: TRBJ2-3; clone size: .; CDR3 length: 15; D gene: TRBD1; CDR3 DNA: TGTGCCAGCACTCCCGGGACAGGGGGCACAGATACGCAGTATTTT; CDR3 protein: CASTPGTGGTDTQYF
V gene: TRBV7-9; J gene: TRBJ2-1; clone size: .; CDR3 length: 17; D gene: TRBD2; CDR3 DNA: TGTGCCAGCAGCAAAACATCCGGACTAGACGCTTACAATGAGCAGTTCTTC; CDR3 protein: CASSKTSGLDAYNEQFF
V gene: TRBV4-1; J gene: TRBJ2-1; clone size: medium-sized; CDR3 length: 17; D gene: TRBD2; CDR3 DNA: TGCGCCAGCAGCCCCTTTTCTAGCGGGAGATTGAACAATGAGCAGTTCTTC; CDR3 protein: CASSPFSSGRLNNEQFF